The 26 T cell receptor beta chains given below trace back to one sample, sequenced in a study of radiation and T cells in renal cell carcinoma. Time point meaning: blood 2 weeks post-SBRT. Noted treatment: 15 Gy SBRT to primary tumor, nephrectomy 4 weeks later. Sequencing was performed with immunoSEQ multiplex PCR; in TCRdb, only in-frame clones are kept and a portion is missing. The sample contains roughly 130,000 clones, approximately 90% of which appear only once. The sequences come from blood, collected from a patient whose treatment included radiotherapy and nephrectomy. These receptors all come from a woman in her 70s with renal cell carcinoma.

This chain joins TRBV7-2 and TRBJ1-2; a weak D match, TRBD1 (5 bases). Germline CDR1 is SGHTA and CDR2 is FQGNSA. This CDR3 is built from 14 residues. V was cut by 5 bases and J by 4 bases, with 14 bases left in between. The CDR3 protein is CASSEATVGYGYTF. In nucleotides, the CDR3 is TGTGCCAGCAGCGAGGCGACAGTTGGCTATGGCTACACCTTC. The complete variable domain, with remaining parts taken from reference TRBV7-2 and TRBJ1-2, reads GAGVSQSPSNKVTEKGKDVELRCDPISGHTALYWYRQSLGQGLEFLIYFQGNSAPDKSGLPSDRFSAERTGGSVSTLTIQRTQQEDSAVYLCASSEATVGYGYTFGSGTRLTVV.

The chain carries TRBV7-2 and TRBJ2-5; TRBD2 might be the D (7 bases). The ends were cut back, 5 bases at V and 1 base at J, with 17 bases in the middle. There are 16 residues in the CDR3. The germline gives CDR1 SGHTA, CDR2 FQGNSA. CDR3 in DNA: TGTGCCAGCAGCGGGTGGGGGGGCCCCTCCCAAGAGACCCAGTACTTC. Its translation: CASSGWGGPSQETQYF. Supplemented by reference TRBV7-2 and TRBJ2-5, the full variable domain reads GAGVSQSPSNKVTEKGKDVELRCDPISGHTALYWYRQSLGQGLEFLIYFQGNSAPDKSGLPSDRFSAERTGGSVSTLTIQRTQQEDSAVYLCASSGWGGPSQETQYFGPGTRLLVL.

The rearrangement links TRBV4-3 to TRBJ2-7, with D tentatively TRBD1 (6 bases). Trimming removed 0 bases from V and 3 bases from J, with 12 bases in between. Germline V gene lookup returns CDR1 LGHNA and CDR2 YSLEER. This CDR3 has 15 residues. CDR3 nucleotides: TGCGCCAGCAGCCAAGATAGGGGGTTTCGCTACGAGCAGTACTTC. Encoded protein: CASSQDRGFRYEQYF.

The rearrangement links TRBV7-9 to TRBJ1-5, with TRBD1 as a possible D gene (5 bases). The germline V gene encodes CDR1 SEHNR and CDR2 FQNEAQ (reference sequence). CDR3 length: 15 residues. Trimming took off 5 bases at V and 0 bases at J, with 11 bases between the two ends. CDR3 region: CASSVDSASNQPQHF. The CDR3 nucleotides read TGTGCCAGCAGCGTCGACAGTGCTAGCAATCAGCCCCAGCATTTT.

The rearrangement links TRBV7-9 to TRBJ2-1; 11 nucleotides align to TRBD2. Trimming removed 5 bases from V and 3 bases from J; junction bases left unmatched: 3. This CDR3 has 15 residues. CDR1 SEHNR and CDR2 FQNEAQ come from the germline V gene (reference sequence). The CDR3 DNA reads as TGTGCCAGCAGCCGGGGACTAGCGGACTACAATGAGCAGTTCTTC. Its protein is CASSRGLADYNEQFF.

This chain connects TRBV27 to TRBJ2-3; D is uncertain. The CDR3 contains 11 residues. Deletions cut 7 bases from V and 5 bases from J, with 7 bases between. Germline-derived CDR1 and CDR2 are MNHEY and SMNVEV (reference sequence). The DNA of the CDR3 is TGTGCCAGCATACTTGGAGATACGCAGTATTTT. It translates to CASILGDTQYF.

This sequence joins TRBV6-1 and TRBJ2-7, with TRBD1 as a possible D gene (6 bases). This CDR3 is built from 12 residues. Germline CDR1 and CDR2: MNHNS and SASEGT. V lost 9 bases, J lost 3 bases, and 12 bases lay in between. The CDR3 nucleotides read TGTGCCAGTTTACAGGGAGTCTACGAGCAGTACTTC. This gives the protein CASLQGVYEQYF.

The chain carries TRBV6-4 and TRBJ1-2; TRBD1 matches 8 bases. The germline V gene encodes CDR1 MRHNA and CDR2 SNTAGT. Losses at the gene ends were 0 bases for V and 2 bases for J; bases not matched to a gene: 5. The CDR3 runs to 16 residues. CDR3 loop: CASSDSRDRKNYGYTF. Here the CDR3 DNA reads TGTGCCAGCAGTGACTCGAGGGACAGGAAAAACTATGGCTACACCTTC.

A word on this clone: An end of the junction differs from the germline gene, which may be a read error. The rearrangement uses TRBV7-7 and TRBJ1-2; weak D call: TRBD1 (5 bases). Germline CDR1 SSHAT, CDR2 FNYEAQ (reference sequence). The CDR3 is 16 residues long. CDR3 in amino acids: CASSCRNLQGSYGYTF. The CDR3, as DNA: TGTGCTAGCAGCTGCCGTAATTTGCAGGGTTCCTATGGCTACACCTTC.

The gene calls are TRBV10-3 and TRBJ2-1; 9 positions match TRBD2. The CDR3 sequence is 15 residues long. The junction had 8 bases not matched to a gene; V was cut back by 11 bases and J by 0 bases. The V gene's germline CDR1 is ENHRY and CDR2 SYGVKD. The CDR3 here is CACEAGGSSYNEQFF. In DNA form, the CDR3 reads TGTGCCTGCGAGGCGGGGGGGAGCTCCTACAATGAGCAGTTCTTC.

A single count supports this clone. The CDR3 coding sequence is TGTGCCAGTAGCGACAGGGGTAAGAACGAGCAGTACTTC. Translated: CASSDRGKNEQYF. The J gene is TRBJ2-7, the V gene TRBV19; TRBD1 matches 8 bases. Germline CDR1 reads LNHDA; CDR2 reads SQIVND (reference sequence). V trimming: 6 bases; J trimming: 5 bases; junction bases outside the gene matches: 6. The CDR3 totals 13 residues. The complete variable domain, with remaining parts taken from reference TRBV19 and TRBJ2-7, reads DGGITQSPKYLFRKEGQNVTLSCEQNLNHDAMYWYRQDPGQGLRLIYYSQIVNDFQKGDIAEGYSVSREKKESFPLTVTSAQKNPTAFYLCASSDRGKNEQYFGPGTRLTVT.

As concerns this clone: Other DNA variants within this sample encode the same CDR3. V and J are TRBV19 and TRBJ2-7, with 12 positions matching TRBD1. This CDR3 has 13 residues. Per the germline V gene, CDR1 is LNHDA and CDR2 is SQIVND (reference sequence). The ends lost 9 bases at V and 4 bases at J; junction bases unmatched: 4. The CDR3 DNA sequence: TGTGCCAGCAGGGGACAGGGGGCGTACGAGCAGTACTTC. The encoded protein is CASRGQGAYEQYF.

The chain recombines TRBV4-3 with TRBJ2-5; 10 positions agree with TRBD2. V gave up 0 bases and J gave up 13 bases; unmatched junction bases: 8. The CDR3 runs to 14 residues. The germline gives CDR1 LGHNA, CDR2 YSLEER. CDR3: CASSQDLGAGGPYF. The DNA of the CDR3 is TGCGCCAGCAGCCAAGATCTGGGAGCGGGGGGGCCGTACTTC.

The J gene is TRBJ1-5, the V gene TRBV28, with D unresolved. V was clipped by 6 bases and J by 4 bases, with 7 bases between them. This CDR3 region has 12 residues. Per the germline V gene, CDR1 is MDHEN and CDR2 is SYDVKM. The CDR3 sequence: CASRGTNQPQHF. The CDR3 DNA follows: TGTGCCAGCAGAGGCACTAATCAGCCCCAGCATTTT.

The J gene is TRBJ1-3, the V gene TRBV19; D is perhaps TRBD1 (5 bases). The CDR3 consists of 14 residues. Per germline, CDR1 LNHDA and CDR2 SQIVND (reference sequence). V was trimmed by 5 bases and J by 0 bases, leaving 8 bases between them. The CDR3 here is CASSLRVSGNTIYF. In nucleotides, the CDR3 is TGTGCCAGTAGTCTCAGGGTCTCTGGAAACACCATATATTTT.

This chain links TRBV6-5 with TRBJ1-5; 10 bases match TRBD1. The V gene's germline CDR1 is MNHEY and CDR2 SVGAGI. The CDR3 is 15 amino acids. V shed 5 bases and J 4 bases; nucleotides not matched to a gene: 5. The CDR3: CASSLKGQGNQPQHF. In DNA, the CDR3 is TGTGCCAGCAGTCTTAAGGGACAGGGGAATCAGCCCCAGCATTTT.

This sequence joins TRBV4-2 and TRBJ1-2; 12 nucleotides line up with TRBD1. Per the germline V gene, CDR1 is LGHNA and CDR2 is YNFKEQ. The CDR3 totals 17 residues. Unmatched junction bases numbered 14, after V lost 4 bases and J lost 8 bases. The CDR3 sequence is CASSLLSGQGAPKGYTF. For the CDR3, the DNA is TGTGCCAGCAGCCTCCTTTCGGGACAGGGGGCCCCTAAGGGCTACACCTTC.

The J gene is TRBJ2-7, the V gene TRBV6-6; 7 nucleotides line up with TRBD2. The CDR3 spans 15 residues. Per the germline V gene, CDR1 is MNHNY and CDR2 is SVGAGI (reference sequence). Trimming removed 0 bases from V and 4 bases from J; junction bases left unmatched: 6. In nucleotides, the CDR3 is TGTGCCAGCAGTTACTCGCAGGTTAGCGGGTACGAGCAGTACTTC. Its translation: CASSYSQVSGYEQYF.

The chain carries TRBV9 and TRBJ1-6, with D tentatively TRBD1 (5 bases). Germline V CDR1 and CDR2: SGDLS, YYNGEE. This CDR3 has 15 residues. V lost 3 bases, J lost 0 bases, and 7 bases lay in between. The DNA for the CDR3 is TGTGCCAGCAGCGAGGGGAGCTCCTATAATTCACCCCTCCACTTT. It yields the protein CASSEGSSYNSPLHF. The full variable domain, its missing parts supplied by reference TRBV9 and TRBJ1-6, is DSGVTQTPKHLITATGQRVTLRCSPRSGDLSVYWYQQSLDQGLQFLIQYYNGEERAKGNILERFSAQQFPDLHSELNLSSLELGDSALYFCASSEGSSYNSPLHFGNGTRLTVT.

V gene TRBV5-8 combines with J gene TRBJ2-6; D remains unclear. Trimming stripped 3 bases from V and 5 bases from J, with 9 bases between. CDR1 and CDR2 (germline): SGHTS, YDEGEE. The CDR3 contains 14 residues. The CDR3 nucleotides are TGTGCCAGCAGCTCAAGTAGGTGGGCCAACGTCCTGACTTTC. It specifies CASSSSRWANVLTF.

Only one count was recorded for this clone. The chain links TRBV5-8 to TRBJ2-2, with 8 bases lining up with TRBD1. The CDR3 sequence is 16 residues long. Germline V CDR1 and CDR2: SGHTS, YDEGEE. The trim removed 4 bases at V and 6 bases at J, leaving 11 bases unmatched. CDR3 in amino acids: CASSAGTGVVAGELFF. The CDR3 DNA follows: TGTGCCAGCAGCGCCGGGACAGGAGTCGTAGCCGGGGAGCTGTTTTTT.

V and J are TRBV7-6 and TRBJ2-5; unclear D gene. This CDR3 comprises 11 residues. CDR1 and CDR2 (germline): SGHVS, FNYEAQ. The V end was cut by 4 bases, the J end by 1 base, with 1 base between. Written as DNA, the CDR3 is TGTGCCAGCAGCTCCCAAGAGACCCAGTACTTC. Protein sequence: CASSSQETQYF.

The table lists this clone with a few counts. This rearrangement joins TRBV7-2 to TRBJ1-5; D is perhaps TRBD1 (5 bases). V gave up 4 bases and J gave up 7 bases, with 11 bases separating them. Looked up from germline, CDR1 is SGHTA and CDR2 is FQGNSA. The length of the CDR3 is 13 residues. The CDR3 nucleotides are TGTGCCAGCAGCTCACAGGAGCGACAGCCCCAGCATTTT. It specifies CASSSQERQPQHF.

The chain couples TRBV18 to TRBJ1-2; D might be TRBD1 (6 bases). Trimming stripped 3 bases from V and 3 bases from J, with 14 bases between. Germline assignment: CDR1 KGHSH and CDR2 LQKENI. CDR3 size: 15 residues. CDR3 residues: CASSPLRGPDYGYTF. The CDR3 DNA sequence: TGTGCCAGCTCACCCCTACGGGGGCCGGACTATGGCTACACCTTC.

The V gene is TRBV5-1, the J gene TRBJ2-1, with D perhaps matching TRBD1 (6 bases). The CDR3 is 15 residues long. With 1 base removed from V and 6 bases from J, the gap between germline ends came to 14 bases. Germline lookup yields CDR1 SGHRS and CDR2 YFSETQ. CDR3 sequence reads: CASSLMGQSPNEQFF. The CDR3 DNA reads as TGCGCCAGCAGCTTGATGGGACAATCCCCCAATGAGCAGTTCTTC.

This chain links TRBV29-1 with TRBJ1-1; a weak D match, TRBD1 (5 bases). This CDR3 comprises 15 residues. Trimming shortened V by 6 bases and J by 4 bases, and 21 bases separated the two germline ends. CDR1 is SQVTM, CDR2 ANQGSEA, per germline. CDR3 nucleotides: TGCAGCGTGGGGGTGTTTTCAGCTCTAAGCACTGAAGCTTTCTTT. The encoded protein is CSVGVFSALSTEAFF.